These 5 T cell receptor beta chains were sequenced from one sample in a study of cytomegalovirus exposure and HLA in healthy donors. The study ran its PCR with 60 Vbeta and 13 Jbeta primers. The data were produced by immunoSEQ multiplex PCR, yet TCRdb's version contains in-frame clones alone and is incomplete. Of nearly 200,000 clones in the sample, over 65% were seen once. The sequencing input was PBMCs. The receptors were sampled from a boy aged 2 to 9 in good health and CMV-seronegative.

CDR3 amino acids: CASSLGGTANTEAFF. The CDR3 DNA reads TGTGCCAGCAGCTTAGGGGGGACAGCGAACACTGAAGCTTTCTTT. V gene TRBV7-2 combines with J gene TRBJ1-1; 7 positions match TRBD1. In germline, CDR1 is SGHTA, CDR2 FQGNSA. The junction had 3 bases not matched to a gene; V was cut back by 1 base and J by 1 base. CDR3 length equals 15 residues.

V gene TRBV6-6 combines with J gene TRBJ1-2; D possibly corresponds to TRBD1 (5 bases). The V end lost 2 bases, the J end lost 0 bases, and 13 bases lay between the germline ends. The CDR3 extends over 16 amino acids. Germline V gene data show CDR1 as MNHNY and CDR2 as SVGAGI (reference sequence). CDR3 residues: CASSYDSYPTNYGYTF. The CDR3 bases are TGTGCCAGCAGTTACGACAGCTACCCGACTAACTATGGCTACACCTTC.

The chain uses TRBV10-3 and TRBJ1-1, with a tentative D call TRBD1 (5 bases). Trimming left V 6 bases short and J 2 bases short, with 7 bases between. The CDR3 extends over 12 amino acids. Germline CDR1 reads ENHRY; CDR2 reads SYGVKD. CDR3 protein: CAISQGNTEAFF. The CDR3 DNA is TGTGCCATCAGCCAGGGTAACACTGAAGCTTTCTTT.

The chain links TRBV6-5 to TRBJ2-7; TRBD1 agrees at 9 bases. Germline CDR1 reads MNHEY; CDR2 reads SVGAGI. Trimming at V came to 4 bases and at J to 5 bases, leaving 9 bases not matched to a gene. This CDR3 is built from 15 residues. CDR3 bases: TGTGCCAGCAGTTCTCCGGGACAGGGTAACCACGAGCAGTACTTC. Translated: CASSSPGQGNHEQYF.

The CDR3: CASSYGDQPQHF. The CDR3 nucleotides are TGTGCCAGCAGTTACGGTGATCAGCCCCAGCATTTT. The gene calls are TRBV28 and TRBJ1-5; no definite D call. This CDR3 region has 12 residues. The germline CDR1 and CDR2 sequences are MDHEN and SYDVKM. V was pared by 4 bases and J by 5 bases, with 6 bases between.